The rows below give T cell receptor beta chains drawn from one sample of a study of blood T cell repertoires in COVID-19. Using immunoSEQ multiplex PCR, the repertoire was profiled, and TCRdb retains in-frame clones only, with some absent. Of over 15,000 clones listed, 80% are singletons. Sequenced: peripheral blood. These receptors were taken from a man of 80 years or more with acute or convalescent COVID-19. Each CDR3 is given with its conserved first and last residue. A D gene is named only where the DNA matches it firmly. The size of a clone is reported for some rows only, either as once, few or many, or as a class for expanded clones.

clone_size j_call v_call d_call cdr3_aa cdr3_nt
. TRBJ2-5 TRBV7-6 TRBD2 CASSSILGGGLETQYF TGTGCCAGCAGCTCGATCCTTGGCGGGGGGTTGGAGACCCAGTACTTC
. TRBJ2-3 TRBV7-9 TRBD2 CASSLGLAGGQNTDTQYF TGTGCCAGCAGCTTAGGACTAGCGGGGGGCCAAAACACAGATACGCAGTATTTT
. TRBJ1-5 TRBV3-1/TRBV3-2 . CASSLGQLNQPQHF TGTGCCAGCAGTCTCGGACAGCTCAATCAGCCCCAGCATTTT
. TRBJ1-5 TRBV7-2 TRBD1 CASSQQGASNQPQHF TGTGCCAGCAGCCAACAGGGGGCAAGCAATCAGCCCCAGCATTTT
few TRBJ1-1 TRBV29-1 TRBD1 CSLGTDQTEAFF TGCAGCTTAGGGACAGATCAGACTGAAGCTTTCTTT
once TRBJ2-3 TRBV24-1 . CATSDRVWSTDTQYF TGTGCCACCAGTGACCGGGTGTGGAGCACAGATACGCAGTATTTT
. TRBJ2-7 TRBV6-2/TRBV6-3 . CASSYSQGRAGEQYF TGTGCCAGCAGTTACTCTCAGGGGCGCGCGGGCGAGCAGTACTTC
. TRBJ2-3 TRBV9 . CASSYTGHFSGPTLTDTQYF TGTGCCAGCAGCTACACCGGCCATTTCAGCGGCCCAACTCTCACAGATACGCAGTATTTT
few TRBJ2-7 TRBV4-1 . CASSQGSNGEQYF TGCGCCAGCAGCCAAGGATCTAATGGCGAGCAGTACTTC
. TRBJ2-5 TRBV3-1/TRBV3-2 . CASTDRTGGGETQYF TGTGCCAGCACAGACCGAACGGGGGGCGGAGAGACCCAGTACTTC
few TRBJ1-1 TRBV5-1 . CASSLTRGFNTEAFF TGCGCCAGCAGCTTAACCAGGGGATTTAACACTGAAGCTTTCTTT
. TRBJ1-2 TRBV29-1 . CSVEHSAVSDYTF TGCAGCGTTGAACACTCCGCCGTGAGTGACTACACCTTC
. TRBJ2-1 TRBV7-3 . CASSPNLLSTSYNEQFF TGTGCCAGCAGCCCCAACCTATTATCTACCTCCTACAATGAGCAGTTCTTC
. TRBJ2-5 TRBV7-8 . CASSGKRGGETQYF TGTGCCAGCAGCGGCAAAAGGGGTGGAGAGACCCAGTACTTC
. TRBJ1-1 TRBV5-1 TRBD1 CASSPEGQVLGRAFF TGCGCCAGCAGCCCGGAGGGACAGGTTTTAGGTAGGGCTTTCTTT
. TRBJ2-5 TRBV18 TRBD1 CASSPPGGEVETQYF TGTGCCAGCTCACCACCAGGGGGCGAAGTCGAGACCCAGTACTTC
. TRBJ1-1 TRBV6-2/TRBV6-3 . CASSYRGGAANTEAFF TGTGCCAGCAGTTATCGGGGGGGGGCGGCGAACACTGAAGCTTTCTTT
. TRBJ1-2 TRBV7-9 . CASSSTSQGSISYGYTF TGTGCCAGCAGCTCAACCAGTCAGGGTAGTATTTCCTATGGCTACACCTTC
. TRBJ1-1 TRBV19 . CASTRQATHTEAFF TGTGCCAGTACCCGACAGGCTACCCACACTGAAGCTTTCTTT
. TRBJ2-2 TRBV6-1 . CASSGAIGGTAKNTGELFF TGTGCCAGCAGTGGGGCGATTGGCGGGACGGCTAAGAACACCGGGGAGCTGTTTTTT
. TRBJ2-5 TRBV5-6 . CASRPTGGLQETQYF TGTGCCAGCAGGCCGACCGGGGGACTCCAAGAGACCCAGTACTTC
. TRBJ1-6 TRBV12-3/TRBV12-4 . CASSFQGNSPLHF TGTGCCAGCAGTTTCCAGGGTAACTCACCCCTCCACTTT
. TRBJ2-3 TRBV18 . CASSPVAVSDTQYF TGTGCCAGCTCACCAGTAGCGGTCTCAGATACGCAGTATTTT
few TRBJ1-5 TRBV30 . CAWSLTYQPQHF TGTGCCTGGAGTCTAACTTATCAGCCCCAGCATTTT
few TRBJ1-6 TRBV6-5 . CASNYPQGLSPLHF TGTGCCAGCAACTACCCACAGGGTCTGTCACCCCTCCACTTT
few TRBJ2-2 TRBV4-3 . CASSQHPQGRNTGELFF TGCGCCAGCAGCCAACATCCACAGGGTAGGAACACCGGGGAGCTGTTTTTT
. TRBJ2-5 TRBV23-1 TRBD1 CASSQPPDRAQYF TGCGCCAGCAGTCAACCCCCGGACAGGGCCCAGTACTTC
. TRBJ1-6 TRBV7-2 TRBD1 CASSLGPDRGPSPLHF TGTGCCAGCAGCTTAGGACCCGACAGGGGGCCTTCACCCCTCCACTTT